A single sample gave rise to the 18 T cell receptor beta chains below, sequenced in a study of blood T cell repertoires in COVID-19. Generated by immunoSEQ multiplex PCR, the TCRdb table keeps only in-frame clones and is missing some. Altogether about 230,000 clones are present, almost 90% being singletons, with the ten largest covering less than 3%. Material: peripheral blood. Receptors originate from a woman aged 55-70 years with acute or convalescent COVID-19.

In its sample, this clone was seen a few times. The gene calls are TRBV6-1 and TRBJ2-3; 11 positions agree with TRBD1. Germline CDR1 and CDR2: MNHNS and SASEGT. V lost 4 bases, J lost 6 bases, and 21 bases stayed unmatched. This CDR3 is built from 20 residues. DNA of the CDR3: TGTGCCAGCAGTGCCGGCCGGGACAGGGGGTTCTCTAGGCGGGTCGATACGCAGTATTTT. Translation: CASSAGRDRGFSRRVDTQYF.

The chain has TRBV5-5 and TRBJ2-7; D might be TRBD1 (6 bases). Trimming shortened V by 2 bases and J by 1 base, and 13 bases separated the two germline ends. This CDR3 contains 15 residues. Germline-derived CDR1 and CDR2 are SGHKS and YYEKEE (reference sequence). The chain's CDR3 is CASSFADSPSYEQYF. The CDR3 DNA sequence: TGTGCCAGCAGCTTCGCGGACAGTCCTTCCTACGAGCAGTACTTC.

The chain joins TRBV6-5 to TRBJ1-2, with a weak D call TRBD1 (6 bases). Deletions cut 6 bases from V and 8 bases from J, with 22 bases between. The CDR3 is 15 residues long. Germline V CDR1 and CDR2: MNHEY, SVGAGI. The CDR3 protein is CASRPTGAQTGGYTF. DNA of the CDR3: TGTGCCAGCAGACCGACAGGAGCACAAACCGGAGGCTACACCTTC.

V gene TRBV19 combines with J gene TRBJ1-1; TRBD1 might be the D (6 bases). The V end lost 4 bases, the J end lost 0 bases, and 9 bases lay between the germline ends. Germline V CDR1 and CDR2: LNHDA, SQIVND (reference sequence). The CDR3 length is 14 residues. The CDR3 reads CASSTQGLNTEAFF. The CDR3 coding sequence is TGTGCCAGTAGTACACAGGGCTTGAACACTGAAGCTTTCTTT.

The chain uses TRBV19 and TRBJ2-3; 12 nucleotides line up with TRBD2. The CDR3 has 15 residues. The ends lost 7 bases at V and 4 bases at J; junction bases unmatched: 6. Germline CDR1 and CDR2: LNHDA and SQIVND (reference sequence). The CDR3 sequence is CASTLTSGSADTQYF. The CDR3, as DNA: TGTGCCAGTACCCTGACTAGCGGGAGTGCAGATACGCAGTATTTT.

The rearrangement links TRBV2 to TRBJ1-5; 9 bases agree with TRBD1. CDR1 SNHLY and CDR2 FYNNEI come from the germline V gene. V lost 6 bases and J lost 6; bases outside the gene matches: 9. The CDR3 contains 15 residues. The CDR3 coding sequence is TGTGCCAGCAGGAAAACCGGGACAGGGTTTCAGCCCCAGCATTTT. Translated: CASRKTGTGFQPQHF.

The chain is built from TRBV4-1 and TRBJ2-7; TRBD2 agrees at 9 bases. V lost 4 bases, J lost 0 bases, and 10 bases stayed unmatched. The CDR3 has 17 residues. Germline assignment: CDR1 MGHRA and CDR2 YSYEKL. This chain's CDR3 is CASSRDPAGGSSYEQYF. DNA of the CDR3: TGCGCCAGCAGCCGGGACCCAGCGGGGGGCAGCTCCTACGAGCAGTACTTC.

This chain uses TRBV19 with TRBJ1-3; no definite D call. V lost 10 bases, J lost 4 bases, and 14 bases lay in between. The length of the CDR3 is 13 residues. CDR1 and CDR2 (germline): LNHDA, SQIVND (reference sequence). CDR3 coding DNA: TGTGCCATTGAGTCCGGGAGAGGAAACACCATATATTTT. Protein: CAIESGRGNTIYF.

The V call is TRBV5-1, the J call TRBJ2-5; TRBD2 matches 8 bases. Germline loops: CDR1 SGHRS, CDR2 YFSETQ. The CDR3 loop spans 15 amino acids. The junction had 5 bases not matched to a gene; V was cut back by 0 bases and J by 4 bases. The CDR3 sequence: CASSLARTSRETQYF. CDR3 DNA sequence: TGCGCCAGCAGCTTGGCACGGACTAGCAGAGAGACCCAGTACTTC.

The rearrangement joins TRBV6-2 or TRBV6-3 to TRBJ2-7, with a weak D call TRBD1 (6 bases). The CDR3 length is 12 residues. Germline values: CDR1 MNHEY, CDR2 SVGEGT. Trimming removed 3 bases at V and 5 bases at J, with 8 bases between. The DNA of the CDR3 is TGTGCCAGCAGTTATTCAGGGGACGAGCAGTACTTC. Encoded protein: CASSYSGDEQYF.

J is TRBJ1-2 and V is TRBV6-2 or TRBV6-3, with TRBD1 matching over 8 bases. The V segment lost 6 bases and the J segment 6 bases; nucleotides outside the gene matches: 3. The CDR3 extends over 12 amino acids. CDR1 is MNHEY, CDR2 SVGEGT, per germline. The CDR3 sequence is CASSPTGDGYTF. CDR3 sequence (DNA): TGTGCCAGCAGCCCGACAGGGGATGGCTACACCTTC.

The rearrangement links TRBV5-1 to TRBJ1-2; no reliable D call. V was pared by 0 bases and J by 5 bases, with 8 bases between. The germline V gene has CDR1 SGHRS and CDR2 YFSETQ. The CDR3 sequence is 13 residues long. The DNA of the CDR3 is TGCGCCAGCAGCTTGGGAGCGGGATATGGCTACACCTTC. Translation: CASSLGAGYGYTF.

The chain combines TRBV5-1 with TRBJ2-7, with 7 bases that match TRBD2. Germline V gives CDR1 SGHRS, CDR2 YFSETQ. The CDR3 is 17 residues long. The V gene end was trimmed by 5 bases and the J gene end by 5 bases; junction bases not matched to a gene: 19. CDR3 sequence: CASSRTGQRGKKNEQYF. The CDR3 nucleotides are TGCGCCAGCAGTCGTACGGGTCAGCGGGGAAAGAAGAACGAGCAGTACTTC.

The chain joins TRBV7-2 to TRBJ2-7; 13 bases line up with TRBD2. With V trimmed by 1 base and J by 2 bases, 5 bases remained unmatched. The CDR3 length is 17 residues. From germline, CDR1 is SGHTA and CDR2 FQGNSA. The CDR3 DNA sequence: TGTGCCAGCAGCTTAGGACTAGCGGGAGGTTACCCCTACGAGCAGTACTTC. It translates to CASSLGLAGGYPYEQYF.

This chain joins TRBV11-2 and TRBJ1-3; D might be TRBD1 (5 bases). Trimming took off 1 base at V and 7 bases at J, with 11 bases between the two ends. Germline CDR1 reads SGHAT; CDR2 reads FQNNGV. The CDR3 spans 14 residues. This CDR3 reads CASSLGQGWNTIYF. CDR3 coding DNA: TGTGCCAGCAGCTTAGGTCAGGGATGGAACACCATATATTTT.

The chain is built from TRBV4-2 and TRBJ1-5, with D uncertain. Trimming cost V 0 bases and J 2 bases, with 5 bases left between them. The CDR3 has 14 amino acids. CDR1 is LGHNA, CDR2 YNFKEQ, per germline. The CDR3 DNA follows: TGTGCCAGCAGCCAAGACATTGGCAATCAGCCCCAGCATTTT. Translation: CASSQDIGNQPQHF.

The chain is built from TRBV9 and TRBJ2-7, with TRBD2 matching 10 bases. Looked up from germline, CDR1 is SGDLS and CDR2 is YYNGEE. The CDR3 sequence is 15 residues long. V was pared by 0 bases and J by 4 bases, with 4 bases of the junction left unmatched. The CDR3 protein is CASSVELAGMYEQYF. In DNA, the CDR3 is TGTGCCAGCAGCGTAGAACTAGCGGGGATGTACGAGCAGTACTTC.

This sequence joins TRBV19 and TRBJ2-7; 8 nucleotides line up with TRBD1. Germline V CDR1 and CDR2: LNHDA, SQIVND (reference sequence). V was clipped by 3 bases and J by 3 bases; unmatched bases: 7. The CDR3 is made up of 15 amino acids. CDR3 region: CASSIEGDRFYEQYF. CDR3 sequence (DNA): TGTGCCAGTAGTATTGAGGGGGACAGGTTCTACGAGCAGTACTTC. The complete variable domain, with remaining parts taken from reference TRBV19 and TRBJ2-7, reads DGGITQSPKYLFRKEGQNVTLSCEQNLNHDAMYWYRQDPGQGLRLIYYSQIVNDFQKGDIAEGYSVSREKKESFPLTVTSAQKNPTAFYLCASSIEGDRFYEQYFGPGTRLTVT.